Listed below are T cell receptor beta chains from one sample, sequenced in a study of sequential checkpoint blockade in melanoma. The protocol was immunoSEQ multiplex PCR, while the TCRdb copy is restricted to in-frame clones and leaves out a portion. Of 5,500 to 7,500 clones listed, 15% to 20% were seen once; the top ten hold roughly 15%. This material consisted of tumor tissue (inferred from file names), taken from a patient given nivolumab and ipilimumab in sequence. The receptors come from a human donor with melanoma. The CDR3 runs from the conserved cysteine through the conserved F or W. D genes are given only for firm matches. A clone size is listed for some rows: how often the clone was seen (once, few, many), or a class if it is expanded.

CDR3 DNA,CDR3 protein,V gene,J gene,clone size,D gene
TGTGCCAGCAGCTTAGATATCCCCCCAGATACGCAGTATTTT,CASSLDIPPDTQYF,TRBV11-3,TRBJ2-3,many,.
TGTGCCAGCAGCCCTGAGGGAGCCTCGAACACTGAAGCTTTCTTT,CASSPEGASNTEAFF,TRBV11-3,TRBJ1-1,few,.
TGTGCCATCAGTGAGGGTTGGGGAGCCGAAAACTTAGATACGCAGTATTTT,CAISEGWGAENLDTQYF,TRBV10-3,TRBJ2-3,medium-sized,.
TGTGCCAGCCAACGGGGGTACCAAGAGACCCAGTACTTC,CASQRGYQETQYF,TRBV14,TRBJ2-5,.,.
TGTGCCAGCAGTGAATACAGGGCCGTCGCCCCATACGAGCAGTACTTC,CASSEYRAVAPYEQYF,TRBV25-1,TRBJ2-7,.,.
TGTGCCAGTAGTATAGGGTTGGGGGGCTCTCAGCCCCAGCATTTT,CASSIGLGGSQPQHF,TRBV19,TRBJ1-5,medium-sized,.
TGTGCCAGCAGCGTCACTGGGGGGAACTATGGCTACACCTTC,CASSVTGGNYGYTF,TRBV7-6,TRBJ1-2,.,.
TGTGCCAGCAGTTCGCCGCCTCCCCCGGTTGGCAATGAGCAGTTCTTC,CASSSPPPPVGNEQFF,TRBV6-8,TRBJ2-1,medium-sized,.
TGTGCCAGCAGCCAACGGGTGGGGATCTACGAGCAGTACTTC,CASSQRVGIYEQYF,TRBV14,TRBJ2-7,.,.
TGTGCCAGCAGTTACTCGCTAGCGCAAGATACGCAGTATTTT,CASSYSLAQDTQYF,TRBV6-8,TRBJ2-3,.,.
TGTGCCAGTAAAATCGGTGGAGGGGGCCGCAATCAGCCCCAGCATTTT,CASKIGGGGRNQPQHF,TRBV19,TRBJ1-5,.,TRBD1
TGTGCCAGCAGCTTATCGTCTAGCGGGGGGCAAAATGAGCAGTTCTTC,CASSLSSSGGQNEQFF,TRBV11-3,TRBJ2-1,.,TRBD2
TGTGCCAGCAGCCCGGGGGGCATCGCCTACAATGAGCAGTTCTTC,CASSPGGIAYNEQFF,TRBV11-3,TRBJ2-1,few,.
TGTGCCAGCAGCTTAGATTCGGGGGGTGGTCAGCCCCAGCATTTT,CASSLDSGGGQPQHF,TRBV11-1,TRBJ1-5,.,.
TGTGCCAGCAGCGTAGGACCGACAGGGGTCTATGGCTACACCTTC,CASSVGPTGVYGYTF,TRBV9,TRBJ1-2,.,TRBD1
TGTGCCAGCAGCGTAGCTAGCGGGGGGCTCGCAGATACGCAGTATTTT,CASSVASGGLADTQYF,TRBV9,TRBJ2-3,many,TRBD2
TGTGCCAGCAGCGCCGGGACAGGGTACGCAGATACGCAGTATTTT,CASSAGTGYADTQYF,TRBV11-3,TRBJ2-3,.,TRBD1
TGCGCCAGCAGCCCCCCCGGGGCAGGGTTATTCTATGGCTACACCTTC,CASSPPGAGLFYGYTF,TRBV4-1,TRBJ1-2,many,.
TGTGCCAGCAGCTCGACACTGGGGACAGGGGGCGCTGGGGCCAACGTCCTGACTTTC,CASSSTLGTGGAGANVLTF,TRBV11-3,TRBJ2-6,.,TRBD1
TGTGCCAGCAGCTCATATCGGACTAGCGGGGTGACAGATACGCAGTATTTT,CASSSYRTSGVTDTQYF,TRBV6-8,TRBJ2-3,few,TRBD2
TGTGCCAGCAGTTACCTCCAGGGGGTTGGAGATACGCAGTATTTT,CASSYLQGVGDTQYF,TRBV6-8,TRBJ2-3,.,TRBD1
TGTGCCAGTACGAAGGGTCACGAGCAGTACTTC,CASTKGHEQYF,TRBV6-7,TRBJ2-7,.,.
TGTGCCAGCAGCCAGGGGGTCCCTGGAAACACCATATATTTT,CASSQGVPGNTIYF,TRBV14,TRBJ1-3,few,.
TGTGCCAGTAATAGACAGCGTAATGAAAAACTGTTTTTT,CASNRQRNEKLFF,TRBV19,TRBJ1-4,few,.
TGTGCCACCCTAAGGGGAAACACTGAAGCTTTCTTT,CATLRGNTEAFF,TRBV28,TRBJ1-1,medium-sized,.
TGTGCCAGCAGCCTCCTACAGGGGATGAACACTGAAGCTTTCTTT,CASSLLQGMNTEAFF,TRBV11-3,TRBJ1-1,many,TRBD1
TGTGCCAGCAGTATCCTCCCAGAAGCTAACTATGGCTACACCTTC,CASSILPEANYGYTF,TRBV2,TRBJ1-2,few,.
TGTGCCAGCATAATCGACGAGAGCTCTGGAAACACCATATATTTT,CASIIDESSGNTIYF,TRBV6-8,TRBJ1-3,medium-sized,.
TGTGCCAGCAGCTCAAGGACCCTTCGATTTACGCAGTATTTT,CASSSRTLRFTQYF,TRBV11-3,TRBJ2-3,few,.
TGTGCCAGCAGCTTAAGGTCCGGGACAAACACCGGGGAGCTGTTTTTT,CASSLRSGTNTGELFF,TRBV11-3,TRBJ2-2,many,.
TGTGCCAGCAGCTTAGACGGGAGGAACACTGAAGCTTTCTTT,CASSLDGRNTEAFF,TRBV11-3,TRBJ1-1,many,.
TGTGCCAGTAGTATAGAAGGCACCAGCTCTGGAAACACCATATATTTT,CASSIEGTSSGNTIYF,TRBV19,TRBJ1-3,few,.
TGTGCCAGCAGTCTCGGACTAGCGGGGGCTTACTACGAGCAGTACTTC,CASSLGLAGAYYEQYF,TRBV28,TRBJ2-7,few,TRBD2
TGCGCCAGCAGTGGGGACGGGGTTATTGCTGAAGCTTTCTTT,CASSGDGVIAEAFF,TRBV10-2,TRBJ1-1,.,.
TGTGCCAGCAGCTTAACAGGGGCTCCGGCCTACGAGCAGTACTTC,CASSLTGAPAYEQYF,TRBV11-3,TRBJ2-7,few,TRBD1
TGTGCCAGCAGTTACGTGGGAGGGGGGCTATATGGCTACACCTTC,CASSYVGGGLYGYTF,TRBV6-8,TRBJ1-2,.,.
TGTGCCAGCAGCGTAGTTTCTAGCGGGGGGGCGGTTCGAAGGATTGAGCAGTTCTTC,CASSVVSSGGAVRRIEQFF,TRBV9,TRBJ2-1,few,TRBD2
TGTGCCTGGAGTCCCCGATTCTATGGCTACACCTTC,CAWSPRFYGYTF,TRBV30,TRBJ1-2,few,.
TGTGCCTGGAGTAAGGCTAGCGGGGGGGCCAAAAACATTCAGTACTTC,CAWSKASGGAKNIQYF,TRBV30,TRBJ2-4,few,TRBD2
TGTGCCAGCAGCGTTAGCAGGTCGCACCCGACCACGGAGCAGTACTTC,CASSVSRSHPTTEQYF,TRBV9,TRBJ2-7,few,.
TGTGCCAGCAGTGAAGCCGCTTCTAGCACAGATACGCAGTATTTT,CASSEAASSTDTQYF,TRBV6-1,TRBJ2-3,.,.
TGCAGCGCCCTCGGATGGAACTCCTACGAGCAGTACTTC,CSALGWNSYEQYF,TRBV29-1,TRBJ2-7,.,.
TGTGCCAGCAGGGGGGCCCTGAACACTGAAGCTTTCTTT,CASRGALNTEAFF,TRBV6-8,TRBJ1-1,.,.
TGTGCCAGCAGTTCCTGGGACAGGGGAACTTCACCCCTCCACTTT,CASSSWDRGTSPLHF,TRBV6-8,TRBJ1-6,medium-sized,TRBD1
TGTGCCAGTAGTATAACAGGGAACACTGAAGCTTTCTTT,CASSITGNTEAFF,TRBV19,TRBJ1-1,.,.
TGTGCCTCGAGAGGGGGGATAGGCTACACCTTC,CASRGGIGYTF,TRBV19,TRBJ1-2,.,.
TGCAGCGTTGAAGATGGCAGTGGGGCGGCTGAAGCTTTCTTT,CSVEDGSGAAEAFF,TRBV29-1,TRBJ1-1,.,.
TGTGCCAGCAGTGAGGGGACTAGCGGGCTAGAGACCCAGTACTTC,CASSEGTSGLETQYF,TRBV9,TRBJ2-5,many,TRBD2
TGTGCCAGCAGTTACGGCCGATCCAAAAACATTCAGTACTTC,CASSYGRSKNIQYF,TRBV6-8,TRBJ2-4,many,.